The entry below describes one T cell receptor beta chain. This clone was detected a few times. Its recognized antigen is unknown. Base quality data are lacking; no much larger clone is found one base away. This sample was taken from a study of T cell responses to AZD1222 COVID-19 vaccine (dated by TCRdb to the early 2020s). Regarding the research as a whole: A total of 233 trial participants underwent TCR sequencing, of whom around 200 received two doses of AZD1222 and some 26 received two doses of the MenACWY control vaccine. Trial participants were enrolled by age into subgroups of 18-55, 56-69 and 70-plus years, and around 150, 28 and 57 TCR-sequenced participants, respectively, were included in these subgroups. Points the paper makes about the study in general: Reportedly, almost half of the unique spike-specific TCRs recognized epitopes lying outside the regions that are mutated in the B.1.351 and B.1.1.7 variants. The whole spike protein was spanned by vaccine-associated CD4 TCRs, and dominant responses were seen in regions 160-218 and 743-854. In the small 56-69-year group, the increase in depth fell short of significance, most likely because of low power. Participants were mostly white British and included more females than males, and it was suggested by the authors that clonal diversity may have been underestimated. After two AZD1222 doses, both the breadth and the depth of spike-specific TCRs were significantly higher than at day 0 and than in MenACWY recipients. Because no day 14 peak-response samples were available, repertoires were characterized only after the peak T cell response. Only a handful of AZD1222 recipients were SARS-CoV-2 seropositive at baseline, limiting conclusions about previously exposed vaccinees.

The CDR3 regions of human TCRbeta chains were analyzed by immunosequencing. The paper's processing steps were these. TCRs in the repertoires were matched against a reference library of SARS-CoV-2-specific TCRs that had been generated with the MIRA antigen-specificity platform. Breadth meant the fraction of unique TCRs that were SARS-CoV-2-associated, whereas depth meant the fraction of total T cells that were SARS-CoV-2-associated. Using the MIRA data, each spike-specific TCR was mapped to the spike region that the TCR reacts to and placed in a CD4 or CD8 class. Log10-transformed breadth and depth values were compared by one-way ANOVA with Sidak's multiple comparisons tests. Entries here come from immuneACCESS through TCRdb and include only in-frame sequences with V and J called. Some clones fail to appear in such tables; in the studies checked, an unresolved V gene covers under half of the shortfall, and the cause of the remainder is unknown. The DNA gave D and trimming, while V, J and clone size come from that table. This sample gives more than 110,000 clones in total; roughly 91% of them show up just once. The leading ten clones occupy approximately 3% of the sample.

In light of the paper, this sample's time point label describes: about 28 days (+/-7) after the second vaccine dose. Because spike-specific TCR depth and breadth did not differ between the two schedules, AZD1222 recipients who got a second dose at roughly 4 weeks were pooled with those who got a second dose at roughly 12 weeks. The vaccinee samples were drawn from two UK trials, COV001 and COV002, one of which was a single-blind randomized controlled phase 2/3 trial testing AZD1222 (ChAdOx1 nCoV-19) in healthy adults. For TCRbeta chain sequencing, PBMC samples from trial participants were taken at day 0 and at day 28 after the second dose. The CDR3, from cysteine to phenylalanine, totals 16 residues. The sequence is cut down to CDR3 DNA, 48 bases in frame from base 1. According to the germline V gene, CDR1 reads MNHEY and CDR2 reads SVGAGI. From V the trimming removes 3 bases and from J it removes 14 bases, while the gene matches leave 15 bases of the junction unaccounted for.

Sequencing used peripheral blood, obtained 28 days after the second AZD1222 dose. Rearrangement joined TRBV6-5 to TRBJ1-6; 8 bases in the junction line up with TRBD1. The origin of this receptor is an adult who received the AZD1222 COVID-19 vaccine. CDR3 region: CASSYHGTGSFETLHF. The nucleotide sequence is TGTGCCAGCAGTTATCATGGGACAGGTTCGTTTGAGACCCTCCACTTT.